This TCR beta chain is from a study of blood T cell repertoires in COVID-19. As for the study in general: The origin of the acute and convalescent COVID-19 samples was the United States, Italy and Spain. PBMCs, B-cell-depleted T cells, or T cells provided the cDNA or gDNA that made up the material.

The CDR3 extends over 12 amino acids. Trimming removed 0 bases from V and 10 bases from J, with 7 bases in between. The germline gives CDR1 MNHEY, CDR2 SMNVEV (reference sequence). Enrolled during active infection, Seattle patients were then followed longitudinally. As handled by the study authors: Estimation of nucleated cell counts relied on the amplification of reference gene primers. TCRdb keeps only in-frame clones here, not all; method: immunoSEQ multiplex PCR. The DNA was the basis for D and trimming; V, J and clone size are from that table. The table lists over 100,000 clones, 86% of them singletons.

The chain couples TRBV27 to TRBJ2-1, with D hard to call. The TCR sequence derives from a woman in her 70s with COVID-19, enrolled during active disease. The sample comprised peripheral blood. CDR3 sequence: CASSLSVTEQFF. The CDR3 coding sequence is TGTGCCAGCAGTTTATCCGTGACAGAGCAGTTCTTC.